Listed below are T cell receptor beta chains from one sample, sequenced in a study of T-cell reconstitution after alpha-beta-depleted transplantation in children. Each CDR3 protein is one row after TCRdb ran MiXCR on the PCR reads. This table holds 200,000 to 300,000 distinct CDR3 sequences, more than 10% found once. Sequencing was performed on PBMCs from the stem cell graft donor, taken from the stem cell graft. These receptors were taken from a human donor who donated a stem cell graft to a child with acute lymphoblastic leukemia. Each CDR3 is given with its conserved first and last residue. The D gene is left open where the match is weak. The size of a clone is reported for some rows only, either as once, few or many, or as a class for expanded clones.

D gene	V gene	J gene	clone size	CDR3 DNA	CDR3 protein
.	TRBV30	TRBJ2-2	.	TGTGCCTGGAGTGTATCGGGTAGCACCGGGGAGCTGTTTTTT	CAWSVSGSTGELFF
.	TRBV30	TRBJ1-1	many	TGTGCCTGGAGGGGGGGTTTCACTGAAGCTTTCTTT	CAWRGGFTEAFF
.	TRBV28	TRBJ2-7	many	TGTGCCAGCAGCCCCTCGATTTACGAGCAGTACTTC	CASSPSIYEQYF
.	TRBV3-1	TRBJ1-2	.	TGTGCCAGCAGCCAAGGTGGCGGGGTCGGCTACACCTTC	CASSQGGGVGYTF
TRBD2	TRBV28	TRBJ2-5	few	TGTGCCAGCAGTACCCCTAGCGGACCTCTCCAAGAGACCCAGTACTTC	CASSTPSGPLQETQYF
.	TRBV6-5	TRBJ2-3	many	TGTGCCAGCAGTTCAGCCACAGATACGCAGTATTTT	CASSSATDTQYF
.	TRBV6-2/TRBV6-3	TRBJ2-7	many	TGTGCCAGCAGTTTCGAACAGCCCCACGAGCAGTACTTC	CASSFEQPHEQYF
TRBD1	TRBV4-3	TRBJ2-7	.	TGCGCCAGCAGCCGCGGACAGGTCTCCTACGAGCAGTACTTC	CASSRGQVSYEQYF
TRBD2	TRBV6-1	TRBJ2-1	many	TGTGCCAGCAGTCCCGGGACTAGCGGGATGGTAGGGGGGAATGAGCAGTTCTTC	CASSPGTSGMVGGNEQFF
TRBD2	TRBV19	TRBJ2-7	.	TGTGCCAGTGGGGCTAGCGGGGGCTACGAGCAGTACTTC	CASGASGGYEQYF
TRBD2	TRBV7-8	TRBJ2-3	many	TGTGCCAGCAGAAAACTAGCGGGAGGGACTGATACGCAGTATTTT	CASRKLAGGTDTQYF
.	TRBV12-3/TRBV12-4	TRBJ2-5	many	TGTGCCAGCAGCCGTAGGCCCCGGACTTTCCAAGAGACCCAGTACTTC	CASSRRPRTFQETQYF
.	TRBV7-2	TRBJ1-6	.	TGTGCCAGCAGCTTAGAACGGAGCCGTTATAATTCACCCCTCCACTTT	CASSLERSRYNSPLHF
TRBD2	TRBV29-1	TRBJ2-1	few	TGCAGCGTCGGACTAGCGGGAGCCTACAATGAGCAGTTCTTC	CSVGLAGAYNEQFF
.	TRBV6-5	TRBJ1-2	.	TGTGCCAGCAGGAACATCGGGGGCTACACCTTC	CASRNIGGYTF
TRBD2	TRBV27	TRBJ2-1	many	TGTGCCAGCAGTCTCCCTCGGACTAGCGGGAGAGAGGGGGTTTACAATGAGCAGTTCTTC	CASSLPRTSGREGVYNEQFF
.	TRBV7-9	TRBJ1-5	many	TGTGCCAGCAGCTTATCAGGGGCCAATCAGCCCCAGCATTTT	CASSLSGANQPQHF
.	TRBV5-6	TRBJ1-5	many	TGTGCCAGCAGCTTGGGGGCGGGGGCTGAGCAGCCCCAGCATTTT	CASSLGAGAEQPQHF
TRBD1	TRBV5-1	TRBJ1-3	many	TGCGCCAGCAGCTTGTTGACAGGGTCGACTGGAAACACCATATATTTT	CASSLLTGSTGNTIYF
.	TRBV6-5	TRBJ2-7	many	TGTGCCAGCAGTTTGGCCGGACGGGCCTCCTACGAGCAGTACTTC	CASSLAGRASYEQYF
.	TRBV6-2/TRBV6-3	TRBJ2-1	many	TGTGCCAGCAGTTCTACGACGGGGGATGAGCAGTTCTTC	CASSSTTGDEQFF
TRBD1	TRBV6-5	TRBJ2-5	many	TGTGCCAGCAGACCGGGGACAGTCGGGACCCAGTACTTC	CASRPGTVGTQYF
TRBD1	TRBV5-6	TRBJ2-3	many	TGTGCCAGCAGCTCGAGAAAATCGGACAGGGGAGATACGCAGTATTTT	CASSSRKSDRGDTQYF
.	TRBV7-9	TRBJ2-7	many	TGTGCCAGCAGTACGAGCCCATCTTCAGAGGAGCAGTACTTC	CASSTSPSSEEQYF
TRBD1	TRBV7-2	TRBJ1-2	.	TGTGCCAGCAGCTCTGGGACAGGCCCTAATGGCTACACCTTC	CASSSGTGPNGYTF
.	TRBV18	TRBJ2-5	many	TGTGCCAGCTCACCACGGGCAGGATTCCAAGAGACCCAGTACTTC	CASSPRAGFQETQYF
TRBD1	TRBV14	TRBJ2-2	many	TGTGCCAGCAGAATAACAGGGGAAGGCACCGGGGAGCTGTTTTTT	CASRITGEGTGELFF
.	TRBV4-3	TRBJ1-2	few	TGCGCCAGCAGCCAAGATCATGGCAGGGGTGGTGGCTACACCTTC	CASSQDHGRGGGYTF
TRBD1	TRBV28	TRBJ2-7	many	TGTGCCAGCAGTTCCGTAGCCGGGACAGGAAGCTACGAGCAGTACTTC	CASSSVAGTGSYEQYF
.	TRBV10-3	TRBJ2-2	many	TGTGCCATCAGTGGGAACGCGGACGGGGAGCTGTTTTTT	CAISGNADGELFF
.	TRBV27	TRBJ1-4	many	TGTGCCAGCAGTCAATCGGGCAGGCCGGGAGGTAATGAAAAACTGTTTTTT	CASSQSGRPGGNEKLFF
.	TRBV5-1	TRBJ2-3	many	TGCGCCAGCGCCGCCTCTGATACGCAGTATTTT	CASAASDTQYF
TRBD2	TRBV10-3	TRBJ2-7	many	TGTGCCATCAGACTAGCGGGAGACGAGCAGTACTTC	CAIRLAGDEQYF
.	TRBV20-1	TRBJ2-5	few	TGCAGTGCTAGAGATTTTGATGGGACCCAAGAGACCCAGTACTTC	CSARDFDGTQETQYF
TRBD1	TRBV20-1	TRBJ2-4	.	TGCAGTGCTAGCAGCTACGACAGGGTTCGGGTAGTGGCCAAAAACATTCAGTACTTC	CSASSYDRVRVVAKNIQYF
TRBD2	TRBV5-1	TRBJ2-5	.	TGCGCCAGCAGCTTCGGGGGGGAAAAGACCCAGTACTTC	CASSFGGEKTQYF
TRBD2	TRBV18	TRBJ2-7	.	TGTGCCAGCTCATTCTCTTTCTCCGGGACTAGCGGGACTTACGAGCAGTACTTC	CASSFSFSGTSGTYEQYF
TRBD1	TRBV12-3/TRBV12-4	TRBJ1-5	.	TGTGCCAGCAGCCCGGGACAGGGGGCCTCCATCCTTCATAGCAATCAGCCCCAGCATTTT	CASSPGQGASILHSNQPQHF
TRBD2	TRBV5-4	TRBJ2-2	many	TGTGCCAGCAGTTCATTACTAGCGGGAGTCGACACCGGGGAGCTGTTTTTT	CASSSLLAGVDTGELFF
.	TRBV27	TRBJ2-4	many	TGTGCCAGCAGTTTAGTGAGAGGGCTAGCCAAAAACATTCAGTACTTC	CASSLVRGLAKNIQYF
TRBD1	TRBV10-3	TRBJ1-4	many	TGTGCCATCAGTGACGGACAGGGACCAACTCCTAATGAAAAACTGTTTTTT	CAISDGQGPTPNEKLFF